There are a few counts of the clone carrying this T cell receptor (beta chain). This specimen comes from a study of patients and donors after allogeneic stem cell transplantation. TCRdb independently ran MiXCR on the RT-PCR reads; one entry per CDR3 protein. The table lists about 16,000 distinct CDR3 sequences, under 30% of them singletons, with 36% in the top ten. Germline-derived CDR1 and CDR2 are SQVTM and ANQGSEA. CDR3 length: 16 residues. The trim removed 6 bases at V and 4 bases at J, leaving 12 bases unmatched. The chain recombines TRBV29-1 with TRBJ1-5; 10 bases match TRBD1. This TCR was recovered from a human donor who was either an allogeneic HSCT recipient or a stem cell or donor lymphocyte infusion donor (not recorded which). It is not recorded whose cells these are; they may come from a transplant donor. Sequencing was carried out using blood, either unsorted or a sorted T cell fraction (not recorded which). CDR3 nucleotide sequence: TGCAGCGTCCACCGTGGGGGGACAGGGGTTAATCAGCCCCAGCATTTT. It translates to CSVHRGGTGVNQPQHF.